This T cell receptor (beta chain) was recovered during a study of patients and donors after allogeneic stem cell transplantation. From germline, CDR1 is MDHEN and CDR2 SYDVKM. The CDR3 is 15 residues long. The ends lost 6 bases at V and 3 bases at J; junction bases unmatched: 10. MiXCR was run by TCRdb on the RT-PCR reads, yielding one entry per CDR3 protein. The sample comprises about a million distinct CDR3 sequences, roughly 18% of which are singletons, and around 6% rests with the top ten. The chain couples TRBV28 to TRBJ2-7; 8 bases line up with TRBD1. Input material: blood, either unsorted or a sorted T cell fraction (not recorded which). The TCR comes from a human donor who was either an allogeneic HSCT recipient or a stem cell or donor lymphocyte infusion donor (not recorded which). It is not recorded whose cells these are; they may come from a transplant donor. The CDR3 nucleotides read TGTGCCAGCAGACTTGACAGGGGAAACTACTACGAGCAGTACTTC. It specifies CASRLDRGNYYEQYF.